A selection of T cell receptor beta chains follows, all from one sample in a study of prognosis after radiotherapy for stage I lung cancer. One entry per CDR3 protein, called by TCRdb with MiXCR from the multiplex PCR reads. This sample yields about 13,000 distinct CDR3 sequences, of which approximately 40% are seen a single time; roughly 40% belongs to the top ten. The sample in question was PBMCs, obtained before or after stereotactic body radiation therapy (not recorded which). The receptors were gathered from a donor over 45 with non-small cell lung cancer. The CDR3 runs from the conserved cysteine through the conserved F or W. A D gene is named only where the DNA matches it firmly. Clone size appears in some rows only: once, few, many, or a class for an expanded clone.

D gene: TRBD2
clone size: many
V gene: TRBV4-3
J gene: TRBJ2-5
CDR3 protein: CASSQEGLAAGETQYF
CDR3 DNA: TGCGCCAGCAGCCAAGAGGGACTAGCAGCCGGAGAGACCCAGTACTTC

D gene: NA
clone size: medium-sized
V gene: TRBV5-1
J gene: TRBJ1-2
CDR3 protein: CASSLVGGGNYGYTF
CDR3 DNA: TGCGCCAGCAGCTTAGTTGGTGGAGGGAACTATGGCTACACCTTC

D gene: NA
clone size: NA
V gene: TRBV12-3/TRBV12-4
J gene: TRBJ2-3
CDR3 protein: CASSLQGGVADTQYF
CDR3 DNA: TGTGCCAGCAGTTTACAGGGGGGTGTAGCAGATACGCAGTATTTT

D gene: NA
clone size: many
V gene: TRBV5-1
J gene: TRBJ1-6
CDR3 protein: CASSLDGNNSPLHF
CDR3 DNA: TGCGCCAGCAGCTTGGATGGGAATAATTCACCCCTCCACTTT

D gene: NA
clone size: medium-sized
V gene: TRBV28
J gene: TRBJ2-3
CDR3 protein: CASSGSPRADTQYF
CDR3 DNA: TGTGCCAGCAGTGGGTCCCCACGGGCAGATACGCAGTATTTT

D gene: TRBD2
clone size: many
V gene: TRBV28
J gene: TRBJ2-5
CDR3 protein: CASSSWTGLAGEETQYF
CDR3 DNA: TGTGCCAGCAGTTCCTGGACGGGACTAGCGGGAGAAGAGACCCAGTACTTC

D gene: NA
clone size: NA
V gene: TRBV24-1
J gene: TRBJ2-2
CDR3 protein: CATSGTYTGELFF
CDR3 DNA: TGTGCCACCAGTGGGACGTACACCGGTGAGCTGTTTTTT

D gene: TRBD1
clone size: medium-sized
V gene: TRBV7-2
J gene: TRBJ1-2
CDR3 protein: CASTPAGTGASGYTF
CDR3 DNA: TGTGCCAGCACGCCAGCCGGGACAGGGGCCTCTGGCTACACCTTC

D gene: NA
clone size: many
V gene: TRBV9
J gene: TRBJ2-1
CDR3 protein: CASSVGASAFSSYNEQFF
CDR3 DNA: TGTGCCAGCAGCGTAGGGGCCAGCGCGTTTAGCTCCTACAATGAGCAGTTCTTC

D gene: NA
clone size: once
V gene: TRBV12-3/TRBV12-4
J gene: TRBJ2-7
CDR3 protein: CASSPGHPYEQYF
CDR3 DNA: TGTGCCAGCAGCCCTGGACACCCCTACGAGCAGTACTTC

D gene: NA
clone size: many
V gene: TRBV5-1
J gene: TRBJ2-5
CDR3 protein: CASSLQGGQETQYF
CDR3 DNA: TGCGCCAGCAGCTTGCAGGGGGGCCAAGAGACCCAGTACTTC

D gene: NA
clone size: many
V gene: TRBV19
J gene: TRBJ2-3
CDR3 protein: CASSIYPSTDTQYF
CDR3 DNA: TGTGCCAGTAGTATATATCCTTCCACAGATACGCAGTATTTT

D gene: NA
clone size: NA
V gene: TRBV6-1
J gene: TRBJ2-2
CDR3 protein: CASSGKGTGELFF
CDR3 DNA: TGTGCCAGCAGTGGAAAGGGAACCGGGGAGCTGTTTTTT

D gene: NA
clone size: few
V gene: TRBV5-4
J gene: TRBJ2-2
CDR3 protein: CASSDPRLRSGELFF
CDR3 DNA: TGTGCCAGCAGCGATCCCAGACTAAGGTCCGGGGAGCTGTTTTTT

D gene: NA
clone size: many
V gene: TRBV5-1
J gene: TRBJ2-1
CDR3 protein: CASSLDAGPNSYNEQFF
CDR3 DNA: TGCGCCAGCAGCTTGGATGCGGGACCCAACTCCTACAATGAGCAGTTCTTC

D gene: NA
clone size: many
V gene: TRBV7-9
J gene: TRBJ1-6
CDR3 protein: CASSLARQANSPLHF
CDR3 DNA: TGTGCCAGCAGCTTAGCGCGACAGGCTAATTCACCCCTCCACTTT

D gene: TRBD2
clone size: NA
V gene: TRBV2
J gene: TRBJ2-1
CDR3 protein: CASSLLAGAYNEQFF
CDR3 DNA: TGTGCCAGCAGTCTCCTAGCGGGAGCGTACAATGAGCAGTTCTTC

D gene: NA
clone size: many
V gene: TRBV2
J gene: TRBJ2-1
CDR3 protein: CASSEAGDEQFF
CDR3 DNA: TGTGCCAGCAGTGAAGCGGGGGATGAGCAGTTCTTC

D gene: NA
clone size: many
V gene: TRBV5-5
J gene: TRBJ2-7
CDR3 protein: CASSLWGPGEQYF
CDR3 DNA: TGTGCCAGCAGCTTGTGGGGCCCTGGCGAGCAGTACTTC

D gene: NA
clone size: NA
V gene: TRBV19
J gene: TRBJ1-2
CDR3 protein: CVSSIDPPRGYTF
CDR3 DNA: TGTGTCAGTAGTATAGACCCGCCTAGAGGCTACACCTTC

D gene: TRBD2
clone size: medium-sized
V gene: TRBV6-1
J gene: TRBJ2-3
CDR3 protein: CASRMGLASDTQYF
CDR3 DNA: TGTGCCAGCAGAATGGGACTAGCTTCAGATACGCAGTATTTT

D gene: NA
clone size: NA
V gene: TRBV15
J gene: TRBJ2-7
CDR3 protein: CATSREAAPDEHYF
CDR3 DNA: TGTGCCACCAGTAGAGAAGCGGCCCCCGACGAGCATTACTTC

D gene: TRBD1
clone size: NA
V gene: TRBV6-2/TRBV6-3
J gene: TRBJ1-2
CDR3 protein: CASSASGTGSWGYTF
CDR3 DNA: TGTGCCAGCAGTGCCTCCGGGACAGGTAGCTGGGGCTACACCTTC

D gene: NA
clone size: many
V gene: TRBV10-2
J gene: TRBJ2-3
CDR3 protein: CASKGLSPTTDTQYF
CDR3 DNA: TGCGCCAGCAAAGGGTTAAGCCCGACCACAGATACGCAGTATTTT

D gene: NA
clone size: medium-sized
V gene: TRBV5-1
J gene: TRBJ1-2
CDR3 protein: CASSLDAIYGYTF
CDR3 DNA: TGCGCCAGCAGCTTAGACGCTATCTATGGCTACACCTTC

D gene: NA
clone size: medium-sized
V gene: TRBV6-2/TRBV6-3
J gene: TRBJ2-2
CDR3 protein: CASSFDSQGSGELFF
CDR3 DNA: TGTGCCAGCAGTTTCGACTCCCAGGGTTCCGGGGAGCTGTTTTTT

D gene: TRBD2
clone size: NA
V gene: TRBV2
J gene: TRBJ2-2
CDR3 protein: CASRRETTGELFF
CDR3 DNA: TGTGCCAGCAGGCGGGAGACCACCGGGGAGCTGTTTTTT

D gene: NA
clone size: many
V gene: TRBV7-2
J gene: TRBJ1-1
CDR3 protein: CASGGPGTEAFF
CDR3 DNA: TGTGCCAGCGGAGGGCCCGGCACTGAAGCTTTCTTT

D gene: NA
clone size: many
V gene: TRBV19
J gene: TRBJ1-3
CDR3 protein: CASTRGGSGNTIYF
CDR3 DNA: TGTGCCAGTACCCGGGGCGGGTCTGGAAACACCATATATTTT

D gene: NA
clone size: many
V gene: TRBV4-3
J gene: TRBJ2-7
CDR3 protein: CASSQGGLPSYEQYF
CDR3 DNA: TGCGCCAGCAGCCAAGGCGGATTGCCGTCCTACGAGCAGTACTTC

D gene: TRBD2
clone size: many
V gene: TRBV6-2/TRBV6-3
J gene: TRBJ2-5
CDR3 protein: CASRSIAGGETQYF
CDR3 DNA: TGTGCCAGCAGATCCATAGCGGGAGGGGAGACCCAGTACTTC

D gene: NA
clone size: many
V gene: TRBV20-1
J gene: TRBJ1-1
CDR3 protein: CSVKRGWNTEAFF
CDR3 DNA: TGCAGTGTGAAGAGGGGGTGGAACACTGAAGCTTTCTTT

D gene: NA
clone size: NA
V gene: TRBV24-1
J gene: TRBJ2-1
CDR3 protein: CATSDPNRVLINEQFF
CDR3 DNA: TGTGCCACCAGTGACCCGAACAGGGTGCTAATCAATGAGCAGTTCTTC

D gene: TRBD1
clone size: NA
V gene: TRBV6-1
J gene: TRBJ2-3
CDR3 protein: CTSRSDRVGTDTQYF
CDR3 DNA: TGTACCAGCAGGTCCGACAGGGTCGGAACAGATACGCAGTATTTT

D gene: NA
clone size: NA
V gene: TRBV10-2
J gene: TRBJ2-3
CDR3 protein: CASSGYLERTHTQYF
CDR3 DNA: TGCGCCAGCAGTGGATATTTGGAGCGAACACATACGCAGTATTTT

D gene: TRBD1
clone size: NA
V gene: TRBV27
J gene: TRBJ1-6
CDR3 protein: CASSFQGQGNSPLHF
CDR3 DNA: TGTGCCAGCAGTTTCCAGGGACAGGGGAATTCACCCCTCCACTTT

D gene: NA
clone size: medium-sized
V gene: TRBV28
J gene: TRBJ2-7
CDR3 protein: CASTRTEPYEQYF
CDR3 DNA: TGTGCCAGCACCAGGACAGAACCCTACGAGCAGTACTTC

D gene: NA
clone size: NA
V gene: TRBV6-2/TRBV6-3
J gene: TRBJ1-6
CDR3 protein: CASSEGVLQGLGSHLHF
CDR3 DNA: TGTGCCAGCAGTGAAGGTGTCTTGCAGGGGTTGGGGTCGCACCTCCACTTT

D gene: NA
clone size: medium-sized
V gene: TRBV6-5
J gene: TRBJ1-1
CDR3 protein: CASSYGGRSAFF
CDR3 DNA: TGTGCCAGCAGTTATGGGGGCAGGTCTGCTTTCTTT

D gene: TRBD1
clone size: NA
V gene: TRBV18
J gene: TRBJ1-1
CDR3 protein: CASSQNRGNTEAFF
CDR3 DNA: TGTGCCAGCTCACAGAACAGGGGGAACACTGAAGCTTTCTTT

D gene: TRBD2
clone size: many
V gene: TRBV10-3
J gene: TRBJ2-1
CDR3 protein: CATVTSGRDNEQFF
CDR3 DNA: TGTGCCACGGTAACTAGCGGGAGGGACAATGAGCAGTTCTTC

D gene: NA
clone size: many
V gene: TRBV5-1
J gene: TRBJ2-1
CDR3 protein: CASSLNGGNYNEQFF
CDR3 DNA: TGCGCCAGCAGCTTGAATGGCGGGAACTACAATGAGCAGTTCTTC

D gene: NA
clone size: many
V gene: TRBV10-3
J gene: TRBJ1-3
CDR3 protein: CAISASGNTIYF
CDR3 DNA: TGTGCCATCAGTGCCTCTGGAAACACCATATATTTT

D gene: NA
clone size: NA
V gene: TRBV7-6
J gene: TRBJ1-6
CDR3 protein: CASSRDDTSISPLHF
CDR3 DNA: TGTGCCAGCAGCAGGGATGATACGTCAATTTCACCCCTCCACTTT

D gene: NA
clone size: many
V gene: TRBV6-5
J gene: TRBJ1-1
CDR3 protein: CASSYTGFAEAFF
CDR3 DNA: TGTGCCAGCAGTTACACGGGGTTCGCTGAAGCTTTCTTT

D gene: TRBD2
clone size: many
V gene: TRBV6-2/TRBV6-3
J gene: TRBJ2-1
CDR3 protein: CASSLPRGGDHNEQFF
CDR3 DNA: TGTGCCAGCAGCCTCCCCCGCGGGGGGGACCACAATGAGCAGTTCTTC